Reported below is one T cell receptor (beta chain). Its binding antigen is unknown. Per-base quality was not reported, and no clone a single base away is much larger than it. The sample belongs to a study of control samples from healthy donors and cancer patients (dated by TCRdb to about 2020). The method was the immunoSEQ multiplex PCR assay. As stored in TCRdb, this immuneACCESS dataset retains in-frame rearrangements with V and J assigned. A fraction of the clones does not appear; measured against another copy, unresolved V genes explain less than half of the discrepancy, and the remainder lacks a known reason. The sample data list under 450,000 clones, and approximately 92% of these were observed just once. The ten top clones hold 5.5% to 8% of the sample. Reading the germline V gene gives CDR1 SGHRS and CDR2 YFSETQ. Its CDR3 holds 16 amino acids, cysteine through phenylalanine. Of all the DNA, just the CDR3 is kept, 48 bases in frame from base 1. Trimming leaves V shorter by 4 bases and J shorter by 8 bases, with the junction holding 12 bases beyond the gene matches.

Sequences were obtained from PBMCs. This sequence uses TRBV5-1 and TRBJ1-4, and 9 junctional nucleotides match TRBD1. The sequence derives from a man aged 40-49 years with head and neck cancer. The nucleotide sequence reads as follows: TGCGCCAGCAGCCTGGGGCCGGGACAGGGAGGGGAAAAACTGTTTTTT. This codes for CASSLGPGQGGEKLFF.